The source of this T cell receptor beta chain is a study of vaccination and CD4 T cells after COVID-19. Background on the study: Convalescent participants consisted of six males and four females, two being Hispanic. Overlapping spike peptides of SARS-CoV-2, HCoV-NL63, HCoV-OC43 and HCoV-229E were used, and cells were stimulated with them. General study findings and limits: From a median of about 21 to 40, SARS-CoV-2-reactive clonotypes increased, though not significantly.

To note about this clonotype: Its antigen is still unknown.

Treatment noted: roughly 10-day PBMC culture with coronavirus spike peptide pools or control peptides (ViraFEST assay). Per well, some 2.2 million PBMCs were cultured in the presence of around 9.1 IU/ml IL-2 and 8 to 10 ug/ml peptide pools. In germline, CDR1 is MNHEY, CDR2 SVGAGI. With 1 base removed from V and 5 bases from J, the gap between germline ends came to 5 bases. This CDR3 region has 12 residues. An Oncomine TCR Beta short-read assay was used to sequence the DNA from cultured CD4+ T cells. TCRdb fed the PCR reads into MiXCR, producing one record per CDR3 protein. The sample includes some 10,000 distinct CDR3 sequences, around two thirds of them seen just once.

Sequenced: CD4+ T cells from blood, cultured in vitro. This clonotype originated in a human donor who had recovered from COVID-19. V gene TRBV6-5 combines with J gene TRBJ1-1; D gene uncertain. The CDR3 here is CASSYLDTEAFF. CDR3 DNA sequence: TGTGCCAGCAGTTACTTAGATACTGAAGCTTTCTTT.